This passage covers 9 T cell receptor beta chains from one sample sequenced in a study of cytomegalovirus exposure and HLA in healthy donors. It was with 60 Vbeta and 13 Jbeta primers that the PCR ran. TCRdb's table, derived via immunoSEQ multiplex PCR, lists solely in-frame clones and lacks some. The table has about 100,000 clones, 70% to 80% seen once. Sequenced: PBMCs. The receptors shown here come from a female donor in good health and CMV-seropositive.

This clone was seen a handful of times. This rearrangement joins TRBV4-1 to TRBJ2-5, with 9 bases fitting TRBD2. This CDR3 has 16 residues. Germline V gene lookup returns CDR1 MGHRA and CDR2 YSYEKL. V lost 1 base and J lost 2; bases outside the gene matches: 5. CDR3 protein: CASSQAGAGGQETQYF. CDR3 coding DNA: TGCGCCAGCAGCCAAGCCGGGGCGGGGGGGCAAGAGACCCAGTACTTC.

The chain uses TRBV6-4 and TRBJ2-3; D gene unclear. Trimming pared 5 bases from V and 2 bases from J, leaving 8 bases between. The CDR3 is 13 residues long. Germline V gene lookup returns CDR1 MRHNA and CDR2 SNTAGT. The CDR3: CASSLEFTDTQYF. Here the CDR3 DNA reads TGTGCCAGCAGTTTAGAGTTCACAGATACGCAGTATTTT.

The genes are TRBV27 and TRBJ2-2, with 12 bases identical to TRBD1. V lost 3 bases, J lost 1 base, and 6 bases stayed unmatched. The V gene's germline CDR1 is MNHEY and CDR2 SMNVEV (reference sequence). This CDR3 spans 18 amino acids. This CDR3 reads CASSFIGTGGVNTGELFF. CDR3 coding DNA: TGTGCCAGCAGTTTCATCGGGACAGGGGGCGTGAACACCGGGGAGCTGTTTTTT.

The chain uses TRBV11-2 and TRBJ2-7, with D possibly TRBD1 on 6 matching bases. The germline V gene encodes CDR1 SGHAT and CDR2 FQNNGV. CDR3 length: 14 amino acids. V was cut by 3 bases and J by 4 bases, with 13 bases left in between. The CDR3 DNA reads TGTGCCAGCAGCTTCACAGGGCTGTGGTACGAGCAGTACTTC. Protein product: CASSFTGLWYEQYF.

The V gene is TRBV5-1, the J gene TRBJ2-5; D remains unclear. V lost 0 bases, J lost 5 bases, and 8 bases lay in between. The CDR3 totals 13 residues. CDR1 SGHRS and CDR2 YFSETQ come from the germline V gene. The CDR3 region is CASSLAVEETQYF. As DNA, the CDR3 is TGCGCCAGCAGCTTGGCAGTGGAGGAGACCCAGTACTTC.

The table lists this clone with a few counts. The chain links TRBV30 to TRBJ2-5; TRBD1 matches at 12 bases. V lost 0 bases and J lost 5; bases outside the gene matches: 4. This CDR3 region has 15 residues. Germline V CDR1 and CDR2: GTSNPN, SVGIG (reference sequence). The chain's CDR3 is CAWSVGTGGWETQYF. The CDR3, as DNA: TGTGCCTGGAGTGTCGGGACAGGGGGCTGGGAGACCCAGTACTTC.

The chain couples TRBV18 to TRBJ2-1; D gene unclear. Germline assignment: CDR1 KGHSH and CDR2 LQKENI. The CDR3 totals 11 residues. V was trimmed by 2 bases and J by 7 bases, leaving 3 bases between them. CDR3 protein: CASSPENEQFF. The CDR3 nucleotides are TGTGCCAGCTCACCAGAGAATGAGCAGTTCTTC.

This sequence joins TRBV6-1 and TRBJ2-6; 7 nucleotides match TRBD1. From germline, CDR1 is MNHNS and CDR2 SASEGT. CDR3 length: 15 amino acids. The trim removed 6 bases at V and 3 bases at J, leaving 5 bases unmatched. The CDR3 DNA follows: TGTGCCAGCAGCCCCGACAGGGTTGGGGCCAACGTCCTGACTTTC. Its translation is CASSPDRVGANVLTF.

The chain couples TRBV14 to TRBJ2-7; 7 bases are a match to TRBD2. This CDR3 is 13 amino acids long. With V trimmed by 4 bases and J by 6 bases, 6 bases remained unmatched. Germline-derived CDR1 and CDR2 are SGHDN and FVKESK. CDR3 protein: CASSPPAGVEQYF. Written as DNA, the CDR3 is TGTGCCAGCAGCCCCCCTGCGGGGGTCGAGCAGTACTTC.